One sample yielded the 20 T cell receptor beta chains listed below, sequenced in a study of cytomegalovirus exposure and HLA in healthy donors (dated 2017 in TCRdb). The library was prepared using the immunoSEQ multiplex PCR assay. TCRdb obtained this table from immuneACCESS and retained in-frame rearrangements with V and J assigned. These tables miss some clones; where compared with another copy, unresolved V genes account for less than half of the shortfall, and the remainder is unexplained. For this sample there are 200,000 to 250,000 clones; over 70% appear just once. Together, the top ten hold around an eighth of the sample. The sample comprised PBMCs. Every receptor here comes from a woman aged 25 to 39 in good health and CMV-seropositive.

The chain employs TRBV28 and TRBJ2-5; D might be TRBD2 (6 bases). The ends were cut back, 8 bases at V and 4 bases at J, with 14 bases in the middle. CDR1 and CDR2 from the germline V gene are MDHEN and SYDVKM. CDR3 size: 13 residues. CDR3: CASQRALGETQYF. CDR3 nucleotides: TGTGCCAGCCAGCGGGCCTTGGGAGAGACCCAGTACTTC.

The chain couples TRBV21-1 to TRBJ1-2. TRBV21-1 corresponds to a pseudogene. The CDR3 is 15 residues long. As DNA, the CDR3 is TGTGCCAGCAGCTCCCTTTCCGGGAACCCCTATGGCTACACCTTC. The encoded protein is CASSSLSGNPYGYTF.

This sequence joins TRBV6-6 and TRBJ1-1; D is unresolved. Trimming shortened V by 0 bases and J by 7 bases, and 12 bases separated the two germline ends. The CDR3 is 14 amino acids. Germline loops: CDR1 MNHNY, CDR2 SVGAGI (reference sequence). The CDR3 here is CASSYSPARSEAFF. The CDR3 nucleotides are TGTGCCAGCAGTTACTCCCCAGCCCGAAGTGAAGCTTTCTTT.

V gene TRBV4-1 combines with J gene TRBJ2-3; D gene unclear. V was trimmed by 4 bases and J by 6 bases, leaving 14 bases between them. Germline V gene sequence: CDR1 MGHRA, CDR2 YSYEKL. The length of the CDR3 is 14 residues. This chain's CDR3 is CASSLRTSGDTQYF. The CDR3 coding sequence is TGCGCCAGCAGCCTTAGGACGTCTGGGGATACGCAGTATTTT.

The CDR3 sequence is CSVDRGHNEQFF. CDR3 nucleotide sequence: TGCAGCGTTGATAGAGGACACAATGAGCAGTTCTTC. The V and J genes are TRBV29-1 and TRBJ2-1, with unresolved D. Deletions cut 3 bases from V and 5 bases from J, with 8 bases between. The CDR3 sequence is 12 residues long. Germline V CDR1 and CDR2: SQVTM, ANQGSEA.

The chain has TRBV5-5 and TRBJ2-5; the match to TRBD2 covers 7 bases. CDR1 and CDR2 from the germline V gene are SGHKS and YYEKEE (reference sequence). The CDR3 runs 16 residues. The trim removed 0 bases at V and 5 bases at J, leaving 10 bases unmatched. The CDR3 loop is CASSLARDYPGETQYF. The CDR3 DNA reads TGTGCCAGCAGCTTGGCACGGGACTACCCAGGGGAGACCCAGTACTTC.

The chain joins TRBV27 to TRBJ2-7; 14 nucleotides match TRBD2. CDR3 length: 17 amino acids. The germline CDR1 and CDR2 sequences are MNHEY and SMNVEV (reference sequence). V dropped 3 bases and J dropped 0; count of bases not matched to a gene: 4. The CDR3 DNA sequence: TGTGCCAGCAGTTTGGGACTAGCGGGAGAACGCTCCTACGAGCAGTACTTC. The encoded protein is CASSLGLAGERSYEQYF.

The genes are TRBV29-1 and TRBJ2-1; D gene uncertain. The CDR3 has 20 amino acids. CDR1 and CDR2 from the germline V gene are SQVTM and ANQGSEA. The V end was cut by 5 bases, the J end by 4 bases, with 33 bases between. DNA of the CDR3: TGCAGCGTTCCACCAACTACTCTAATCCCGCCACCCGCATCATACAATGAGCAGTTCTTC. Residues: CSVPPTTLIPPPASYNEQFF.

DNA of the CDR3: TGTGCCAGCAGCTTAGAAGTTGTCTCCTATGGCTACACCTTC. Amino acids: CASSLEVVSYGYTF. V and J are TRBV7-2 and TRBJ1-2; D uncertain. The CDR3 loop spans 14 amino acids. Per the germline V gene, CDR1 is SGHTA and CDR2 is FQGNSA. V lost 1 base and J lost 4, with 10 bases in between.

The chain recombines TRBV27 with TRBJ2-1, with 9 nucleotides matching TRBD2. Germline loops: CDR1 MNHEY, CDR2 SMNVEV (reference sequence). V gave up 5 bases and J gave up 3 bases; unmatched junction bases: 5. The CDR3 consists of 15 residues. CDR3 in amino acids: CASSLTSGYYNEQFF. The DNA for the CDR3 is TGTGCCAGCAGTCTTACTAGCGGGTACTACAATGAGCAGTTCTTC.

The chain's CDR3 is CASSPSTGAGANVLTF. CDR3 coding DNA: TGCGCCAGCAGCCCATCGACAGGGGCTGGGGCCAACGTCCTGACTTTC. The chain links TRBV5-1 to TRBJ2-6, with 8 bases matching TRBD1. V gave up 4 bases and J gave up 2 bases; unmatched junction bases: 5. This CDR3 spans 16 amino acids. The germline gives CDR1 SGHRS, CDR2 YFSETQ.

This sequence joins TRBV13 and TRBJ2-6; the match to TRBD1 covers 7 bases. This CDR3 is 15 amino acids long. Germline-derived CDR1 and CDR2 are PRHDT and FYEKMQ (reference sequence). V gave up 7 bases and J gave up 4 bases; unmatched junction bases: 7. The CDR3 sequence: CASTRGGAGANVLTF. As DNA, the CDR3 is TGTGCCAGCACCAGAGGGGGCGCCGGGGCCAACGTCCTGACTTTC.

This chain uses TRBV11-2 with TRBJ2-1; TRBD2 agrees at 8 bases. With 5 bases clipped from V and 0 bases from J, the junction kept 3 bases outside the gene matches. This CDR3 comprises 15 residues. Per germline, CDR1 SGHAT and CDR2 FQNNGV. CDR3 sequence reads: CASSVRGDSYNEQFF. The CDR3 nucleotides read TGTGCCAGCAGCGTGCGGGGGGACTCCTACAATGAGCAGTTCTTC.

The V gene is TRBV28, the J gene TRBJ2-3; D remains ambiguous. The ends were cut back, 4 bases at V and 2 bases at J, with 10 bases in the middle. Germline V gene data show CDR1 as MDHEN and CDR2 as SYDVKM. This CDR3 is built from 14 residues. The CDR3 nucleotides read TGTGCCAGCAGTTCCCGGCGGAACACAGATACGCAGTATTTT. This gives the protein CASSSRRNTDTQYF. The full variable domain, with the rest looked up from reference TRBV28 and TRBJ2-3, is DVKVTQSSRYLVKRTGEKVFLECVQDMDHENMFWYRQDPGLGLRLIYFSYDVKMKEKGDIPEGYSVSREKKERFSLILESASTNQTSMYLCASSSRRNTDTQYFGPGTRLTVL.

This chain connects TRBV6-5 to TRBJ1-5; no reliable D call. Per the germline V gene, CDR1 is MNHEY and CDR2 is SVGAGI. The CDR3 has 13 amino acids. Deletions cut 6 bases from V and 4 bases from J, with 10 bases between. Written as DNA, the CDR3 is TGTGCCAGCAGGGGTGGGCTGAATCAGCCCCAGCATTTT. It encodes CASRGGLNQPQHF.

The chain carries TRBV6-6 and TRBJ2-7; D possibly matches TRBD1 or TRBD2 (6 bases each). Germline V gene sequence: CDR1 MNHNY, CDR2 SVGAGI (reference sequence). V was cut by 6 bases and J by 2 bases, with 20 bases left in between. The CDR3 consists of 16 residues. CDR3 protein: CASSNGGGPSTYEQYF. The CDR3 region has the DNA TGTGCCAGCAGCAACGGGGGCGGACCCTCCACCTACGAGCAGTACTTC.

The chain's CDR3 is CASSESPGLNTIYF. The DNA of the CDR3 is TGTGCCAGCAGTGAGTCTCCAGGTCTAAACACCATATATTTT. The rearrangement links TRBV6-1 to TRBJ1-3; D remains ambiguous. Trimming left V 3 bases short and J 6 bases short, with 12 bases between. CDR1 is MNHNS and CDR2 is SASEGT in the germline V gene. The CDR3 runs 14 residues.

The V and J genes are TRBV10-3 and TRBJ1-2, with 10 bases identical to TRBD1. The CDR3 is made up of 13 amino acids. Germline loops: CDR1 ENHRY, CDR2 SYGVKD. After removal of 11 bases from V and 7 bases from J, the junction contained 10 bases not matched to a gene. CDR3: CAAGTGVLFGYTF. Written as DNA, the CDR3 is TGTGCCGCAGGGACAGGGGTTTTGTTTGGCTACACCTTC.

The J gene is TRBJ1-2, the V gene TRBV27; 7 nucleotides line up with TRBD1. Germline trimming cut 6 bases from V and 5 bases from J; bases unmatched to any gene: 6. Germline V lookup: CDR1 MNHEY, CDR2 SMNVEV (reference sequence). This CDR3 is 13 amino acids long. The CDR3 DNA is TGTGCCAGCAGGACAGGGATCTCTTATGGCTACACCTTC. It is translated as CASRTGISYGYTF.

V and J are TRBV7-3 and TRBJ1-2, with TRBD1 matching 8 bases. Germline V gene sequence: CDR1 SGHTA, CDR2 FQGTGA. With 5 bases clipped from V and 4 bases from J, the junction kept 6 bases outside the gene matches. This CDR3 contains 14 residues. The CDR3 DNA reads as TGTGCCAGCAGCCCCGGACAGGGTGCCTATGGCTACACCTTC. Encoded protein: CASSPGQGAYGYTF.